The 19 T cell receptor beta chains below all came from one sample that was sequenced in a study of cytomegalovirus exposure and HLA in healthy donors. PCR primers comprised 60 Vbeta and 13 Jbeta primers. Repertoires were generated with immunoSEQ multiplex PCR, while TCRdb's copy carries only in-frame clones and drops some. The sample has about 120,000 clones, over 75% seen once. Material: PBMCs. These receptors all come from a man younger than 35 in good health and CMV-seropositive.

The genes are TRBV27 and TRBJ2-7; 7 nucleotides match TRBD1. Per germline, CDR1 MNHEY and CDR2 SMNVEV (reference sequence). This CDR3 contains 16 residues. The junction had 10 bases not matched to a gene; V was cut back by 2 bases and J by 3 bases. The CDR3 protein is CASSLRRSPGGYEQYF. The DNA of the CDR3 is TGTGCCAGCAGTTTAAGGCGCAGCCCAGGGGGCTACGAGCAGTACTTC.

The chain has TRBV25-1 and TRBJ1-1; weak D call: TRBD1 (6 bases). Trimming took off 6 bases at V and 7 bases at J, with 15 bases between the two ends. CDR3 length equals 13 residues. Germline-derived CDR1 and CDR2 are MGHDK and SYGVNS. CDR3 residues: CASRSGQYLEAFF. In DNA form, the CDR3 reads TGTGCCAGCAGGTCCGGACAGTATCTTGAAGCTTTCTTT. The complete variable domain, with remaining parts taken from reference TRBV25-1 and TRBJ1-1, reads EADIYQTPRYLVIGTGKKITLECSQTMGHDKMYWYQQDPGMELHLIHYSYGVNSTEKGDLSSESTVSRIRTEHFPLTLESARPSHTSQYLCASRSGQYLEAFFGQGTRLTVV.

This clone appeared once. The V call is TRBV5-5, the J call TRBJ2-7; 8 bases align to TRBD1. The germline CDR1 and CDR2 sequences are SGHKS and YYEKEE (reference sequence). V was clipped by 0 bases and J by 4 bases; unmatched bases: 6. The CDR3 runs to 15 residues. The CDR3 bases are TGTGCCAGCAGCTTGGCTGCAGGGGGCTTGTACGAGCAGTACTTC. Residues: CASSLAAGGLYEQYF.

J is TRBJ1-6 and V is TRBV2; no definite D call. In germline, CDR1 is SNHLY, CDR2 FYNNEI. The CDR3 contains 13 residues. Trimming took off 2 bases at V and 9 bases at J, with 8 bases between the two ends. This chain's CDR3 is CASSEQDGSPLHF. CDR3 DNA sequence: TGTGCCAGCAGTGAACAGGATGGTTCACCCCTCCACTTT.

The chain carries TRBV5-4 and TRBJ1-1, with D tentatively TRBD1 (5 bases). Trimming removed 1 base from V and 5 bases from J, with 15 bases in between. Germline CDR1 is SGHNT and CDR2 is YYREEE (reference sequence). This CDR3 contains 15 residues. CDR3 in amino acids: CASSLLVAGRTEAFF. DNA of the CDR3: TGTGCCAGCAGCTTGTTGGTTGCAGGGCGAACTGAAGCTTTCTTT.

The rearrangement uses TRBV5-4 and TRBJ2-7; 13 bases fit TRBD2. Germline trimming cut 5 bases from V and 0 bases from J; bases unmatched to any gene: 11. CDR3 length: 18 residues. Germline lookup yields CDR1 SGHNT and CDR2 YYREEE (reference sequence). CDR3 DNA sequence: TGTGCCAGCAGGCGGACTAGCGGGGGCTTATCAATCTCCTACGAGCAGTACTTC. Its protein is CASRRTSGGLSISYEQYF.

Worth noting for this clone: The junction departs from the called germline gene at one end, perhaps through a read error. CDR3 nucleotides: TGTGCTAGCAGCTTAGAGGGGGCGGCAGTACAGGATTATTACGAGCAGTACTTC. Its protein product is CASSLEGAAVQDYYEQYF. This chain links TRBV7-7 with TRBJ2-7, with 7 bases that match TRBD1. This CDR3 is 18 amino acids long. Germline CDR1 reads SSHAT; CDR2 reads FNYEAQ (reference sequence).

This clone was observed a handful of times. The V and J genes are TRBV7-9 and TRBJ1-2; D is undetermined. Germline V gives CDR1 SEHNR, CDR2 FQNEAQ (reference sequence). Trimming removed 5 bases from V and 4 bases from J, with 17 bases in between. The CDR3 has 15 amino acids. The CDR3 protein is CASSRRGSEIYGYTF. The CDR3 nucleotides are TGTGCCAGCAGCCGGCGTGGCAGCGAGATCTATGGCTACACCTTC.

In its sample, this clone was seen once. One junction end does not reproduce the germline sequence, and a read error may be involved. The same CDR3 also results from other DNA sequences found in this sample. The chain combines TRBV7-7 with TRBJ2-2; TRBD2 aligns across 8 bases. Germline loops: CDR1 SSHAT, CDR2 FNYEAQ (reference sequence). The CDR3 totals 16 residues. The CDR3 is CASSLSPGGPGGELFF. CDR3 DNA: TGCGCTAGCAGCTTAAGCCCGGGGGGGCCTGGCGGGGAGCTGTTTTTT.

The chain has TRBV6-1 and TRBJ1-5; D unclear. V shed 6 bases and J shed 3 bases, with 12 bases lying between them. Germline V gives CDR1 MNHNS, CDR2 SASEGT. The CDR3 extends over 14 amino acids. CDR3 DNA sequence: TGTGCCAGCAGGGGCGGGCACTTCAATCAGCCCCAGCATTTT. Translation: CASRGGHFNQPQHF.

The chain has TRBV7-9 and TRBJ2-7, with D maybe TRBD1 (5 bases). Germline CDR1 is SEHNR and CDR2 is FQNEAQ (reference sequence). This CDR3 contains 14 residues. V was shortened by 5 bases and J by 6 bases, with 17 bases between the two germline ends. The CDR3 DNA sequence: TGTGCCAGCAGCAACGTTAGAGACAGCGCCGAGCAGTACTTC. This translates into CASSNVRDSAEQYF.

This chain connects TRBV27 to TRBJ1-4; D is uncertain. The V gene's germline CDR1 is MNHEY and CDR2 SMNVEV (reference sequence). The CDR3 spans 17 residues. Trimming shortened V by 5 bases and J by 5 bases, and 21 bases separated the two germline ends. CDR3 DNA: TGTGCCAGCAGTCCCAATACGGCGACCGGGGAAAATGAAAAACTGTTTTTT. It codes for CASSPNTATGENEKLFF.

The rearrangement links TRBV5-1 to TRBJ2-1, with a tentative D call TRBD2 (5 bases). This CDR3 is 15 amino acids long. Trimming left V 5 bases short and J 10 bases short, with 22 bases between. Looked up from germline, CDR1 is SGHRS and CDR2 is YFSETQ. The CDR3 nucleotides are TGCGCCAGCAGGGCCAACGGGAACGCCGCTGGGGAGCAGTTCTTC. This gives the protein CASRANGNAAGEQFF.

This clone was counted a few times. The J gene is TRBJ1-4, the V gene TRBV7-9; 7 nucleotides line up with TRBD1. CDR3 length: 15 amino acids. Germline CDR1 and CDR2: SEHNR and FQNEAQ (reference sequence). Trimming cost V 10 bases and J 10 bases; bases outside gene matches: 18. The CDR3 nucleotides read TGTGCCACTGAGCCTGACAGGGTCAAAGGTGGAAAACTGTTTTTT. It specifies CATEPDRVKGGKLFF.

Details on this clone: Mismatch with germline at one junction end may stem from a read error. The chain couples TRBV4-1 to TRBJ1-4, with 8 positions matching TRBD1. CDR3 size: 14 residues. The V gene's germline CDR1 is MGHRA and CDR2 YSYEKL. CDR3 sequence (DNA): TGCGCCAGCAGCCAAGATTGGCCAGGGGGCAGTCCGGGGTTT. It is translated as CASSQDWPGGSPGF.

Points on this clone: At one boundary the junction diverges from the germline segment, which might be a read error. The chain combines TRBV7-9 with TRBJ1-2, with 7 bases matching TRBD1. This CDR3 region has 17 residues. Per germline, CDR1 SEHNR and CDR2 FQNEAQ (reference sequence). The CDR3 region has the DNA TGTTCCAGCAGCTTAGCGGAGGGAACAGGGGCGTTTAATGGCTACACCTTC. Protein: CSSSLAEGTGAFNGYTF.

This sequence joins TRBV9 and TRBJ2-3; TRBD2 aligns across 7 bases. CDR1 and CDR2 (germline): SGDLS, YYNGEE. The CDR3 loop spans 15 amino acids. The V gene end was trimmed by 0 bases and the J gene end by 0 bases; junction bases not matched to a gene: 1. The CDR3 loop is CASSVGAGSTDTQYF. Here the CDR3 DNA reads TGTGCCAGCAGCGTAGGAGCGGGGAGCACAGATACGCAGTATTTT.

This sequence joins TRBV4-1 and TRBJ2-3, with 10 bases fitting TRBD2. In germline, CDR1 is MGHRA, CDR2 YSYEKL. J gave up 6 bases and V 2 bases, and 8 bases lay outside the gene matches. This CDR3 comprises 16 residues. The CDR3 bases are TGCGCCAGCAGCCAACCGGGACTAGCGTTGCCGGATACGCAGTATTTT. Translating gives CASSQPGLALPDTQYF.

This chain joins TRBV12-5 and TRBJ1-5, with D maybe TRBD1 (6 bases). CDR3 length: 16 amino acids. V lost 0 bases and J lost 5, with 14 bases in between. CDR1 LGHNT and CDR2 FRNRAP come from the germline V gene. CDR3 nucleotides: TGTGCTAGTGGTTTGGTATGGGGGGGCAGGGATCAGCCCCAGCATTTT. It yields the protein CASGLVWGGRDQPQHF.